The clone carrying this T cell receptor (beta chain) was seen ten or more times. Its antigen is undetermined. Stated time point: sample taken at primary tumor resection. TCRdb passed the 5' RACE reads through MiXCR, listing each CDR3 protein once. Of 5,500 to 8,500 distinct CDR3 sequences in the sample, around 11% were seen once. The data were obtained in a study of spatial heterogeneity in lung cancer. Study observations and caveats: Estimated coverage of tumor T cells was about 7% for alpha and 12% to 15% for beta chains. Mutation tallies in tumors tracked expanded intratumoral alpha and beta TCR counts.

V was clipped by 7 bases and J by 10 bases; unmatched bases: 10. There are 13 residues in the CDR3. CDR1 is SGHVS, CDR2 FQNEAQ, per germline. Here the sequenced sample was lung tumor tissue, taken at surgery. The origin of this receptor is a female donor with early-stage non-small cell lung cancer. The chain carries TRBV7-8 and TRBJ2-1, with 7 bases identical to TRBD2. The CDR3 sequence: CASTPRGVLEQFF. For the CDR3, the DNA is TGTGCCAGCACCCCACGGGGGGTCCTCGAGCAGTTCTTC. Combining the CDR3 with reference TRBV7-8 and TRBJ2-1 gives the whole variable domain GAGVSQSPRYKVAKRGQDVALRCDPISGHVSLFWYQQALGQGPEFLTYFQNEAQLDKSGLPSDRFFAERPEGSVSTLKIQRTQQEDSAVYLCASTPRGVLEQFFGPGTRLTVL.